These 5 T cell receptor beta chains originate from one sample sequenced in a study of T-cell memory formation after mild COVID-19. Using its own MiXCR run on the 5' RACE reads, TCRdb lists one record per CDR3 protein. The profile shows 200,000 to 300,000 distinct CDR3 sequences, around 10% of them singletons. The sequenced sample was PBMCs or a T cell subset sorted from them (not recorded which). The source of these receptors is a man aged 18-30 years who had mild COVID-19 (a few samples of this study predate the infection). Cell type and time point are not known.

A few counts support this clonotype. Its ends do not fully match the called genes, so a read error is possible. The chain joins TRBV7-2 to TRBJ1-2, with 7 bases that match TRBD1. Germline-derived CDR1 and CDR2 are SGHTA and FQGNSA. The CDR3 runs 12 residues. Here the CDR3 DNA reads TGTGCCAGCAGCTTAGCCGGACAGGTCCTACGATTC. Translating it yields CASSLAGQVLRF.

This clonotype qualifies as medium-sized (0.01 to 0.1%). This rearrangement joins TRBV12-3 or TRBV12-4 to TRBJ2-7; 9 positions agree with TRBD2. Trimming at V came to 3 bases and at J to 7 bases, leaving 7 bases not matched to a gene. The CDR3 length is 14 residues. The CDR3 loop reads CASSFGGGAGEQYF. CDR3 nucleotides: TGTGCCAGCAGTTTTGGCGGGGGGGCCGGTGAGCAGTACTTC.

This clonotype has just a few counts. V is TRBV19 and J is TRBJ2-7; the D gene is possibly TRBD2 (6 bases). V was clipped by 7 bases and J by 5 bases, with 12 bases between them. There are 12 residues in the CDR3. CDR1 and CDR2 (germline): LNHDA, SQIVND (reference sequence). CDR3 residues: CASTNWRDEQYF. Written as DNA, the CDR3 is TGTGCCAGTACCAATTGGAGGGACGAGCAGTACTTC.

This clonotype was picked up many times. The CDR3 loop is CASSSSGGPERTDTQYF. CDR3 bases: TGTGCCAGCAGCTCCTCGGGAGGGCCCGAACGCACAGATACGCAGTATTTT. J is TRBJ2-3 and V is TRBV5-8, with TRBD2 matching 8 bases. This CDR3 is built from 17 residues. Germline lookup yields CDR1 SGHTS and CDR2 YDEGEE. V lost 3 bases to trimming and J lost 1 base; unmatched junction nucleotides: 10.

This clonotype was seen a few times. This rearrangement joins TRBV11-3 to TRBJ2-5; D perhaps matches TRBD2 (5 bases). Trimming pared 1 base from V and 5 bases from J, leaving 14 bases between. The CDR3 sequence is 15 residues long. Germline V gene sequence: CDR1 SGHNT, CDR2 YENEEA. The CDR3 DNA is TGTGCCAGCAGCTTAGGCCGCGGGTCCGGGGAGACCCAGTACTTC. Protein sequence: CASSLGRGSGETQYF.